This entry concerns a single T cell receptor beta chain. Its antigen is as yet unknown. The sample belongs to a study of T-cell memory formation after mild COVID-19. TCRdb reanalysed the 5' RACE reads using MiXCR and keeps one entry per CDR3 protein. The sample gives a few hundred thousand distinct CDR3 sequences, about a sixth of which show up once; 20% to 25% is in the top ten. Study observations and caveats: Researchers found some responding clones in pre-infection memory, a sign that cross-reactive memory joined.

The CDR3 runs 12 residues. The V and J ends lost 2 bases and 8 bases respectively, with 9 bases between them. CDR1 and CDR2 (germline): SGHTA, FQGTGA. Sequencing was carried out using PBMCs or a T cell subset sorted from them (not recorded which). The rearrangement joins TRBV7-3 to TRBJ1-1, with D maybe TRBD1 (5 bases). This sequence originates from a man between 18 and 35 years old who had mild COVID-19 (a few samples of this study predate the infection). Cell type and time point are not known. The CDR3 bases are TGTGCCAGCAGCTTAGTTCGGGGGGAAGCTTTCTTT. This translates into CASSLVRGEAFF.